This T cell receptor beta chain was identified during a study of cytomegalovirus exposure and HLA in healthy donors. On the study more broadly: A prior analysis found fewer than 120 million unique TCR beta sequences from 170 million or so T cells.

For this clone: No antigen is known for it.

60 Vbeta and 13 Jbeta primers were used in PCR. Using immunoSEQ multiplex PCR, the repertoire was profiled, and TCRdb retains in-frame clones only, with some absent. The data show over 200,000 clones, about three quarters seen once. Study-wide results and limits: The study designated 150 to 200 TCR beta chains cytomegalovirus-associated. Many donors carried some public TCRs, although rarity characterized most TCR sequences. Presence/absence analyses assumed roughly uniform sequencing depth across donors, which may not hold.

The receptor comes from a woman aged 60-75 years in good health and CMV-seropositive. The specimen sequenced was PBMCs.

The DNA of the CDR3 is TGTGCCAGCAGTTTCGCGGGGAGAGGCTCCTACGAGCAGTACTTC. Protein: CASSFAGRGSYEQYF. The rearrangement links TRBV28 to TRBJ2-7, with D maybe TRBD2 (6 bases). The CDR3 length is 15 residues. The V and J ends lost 3 bases and 0 bases respectively, with 12 bases between them. Germline CDR1 and CDR2: MDHEN and SYDVKM.